This T cell receptor (beta chain) is from a study of shared clonotypes between healthy human individuals. In the case of this clone: The antigen is not known.

The CDR3 spans 15 residues. CDR1 and CDR2 from the germline V gene are SGHNT and YENEEA. The J segment lost 3 bases and the V segment lost 1 base, leaving 3 bases of the junction unmatched. The repertoire was sequenced with immunoSEQ multiplex PCR; TCRdb's copy has only in-frame clones and lacks some. The sample lists millions of clones, around 95% occurring once. Study results and limitations: Sampling included only blood; tissue repertoires likely differ.

The sequencing input was naive CD4+ T cells sorted from blood. Regarding subset: CD45RA+ positively selected. The sequence was collected from a man between 18 and 35 years old in good health. The chain carries TRBV11-3 and TRBJ2-5, with 9 bases fitting TRBD2. The CDR3 nucleotides read TGTGCCAGCAGCTTAGGACTAGCGGCCGAAGAGACCCAGTACTTC. It codes for CASSLGLAAEETQYF.